Below are 7 T cell receptor beta chains sequenced from a single sample in a study of shared clonotypes between healthy human individuals. Generated by immunoSEQ multiplex PCR, the TCRdb table keeps only in-frame clones and is missing some. This table has fewer than 700,000 clones, around 77% appearing once. The sample consisted of PBMCs. Source of these receptors: a woman in her forties in good health. Some clones in this sample may be carry-over from other donors' samples.

The count of this clone is one. The gene calls are TRBV10-2 and TRBJ2-3; 12 positions match TRBD1. Looked up from germline, CDR1 is WSHSY and CDR2 is SAAADI. This CDR3 region has 14 residues. V lost 8 bases, J lost 2 bases, and 2 bases stayed unmatched. The CDR3 coding sequence is TGCGCCAGCGGGGACAGGGGGCCCACAGATACGCAGTATTTT. Protein sequence: CASGDRGPTDTQYF.

The chain combines TRBV5-6 with TRBJ2-1, with 10 bases fitting TRBD1. Germline loops: CDR1 SGHDT, CDR2 YYEEEE. V was pared by 0 bases and J by 7 bases, with 4 bases of the junction left unmatched. CDR3 length: 15 amino acids. CDR3 in amino acids: CASSLGTGGANEQFF. The CDR3 nucleotides read TGTGCCAGCAGCTTGGGGACAGGGGGTGCGAATGAGCAGTTCTTC.

This clone was detected only a few times. The chain has TRBV6-6 and TRBJ2-7; a possible D gene is TRBD1 (5 bases). V dropped 7 bases and J dropped 3 bases, with 16 bases sitting between them. This CDR3 has 14 amino acids. Germline V gene data show CDR1 as MNHNY and CDR2 as SVGAGI (reference sequence). This CDR3 is CASTKQGWGYEQYF. The CDR3 nucleotides are TGTGCCAGCACAAAGCAGGGTTGGGGCTACGAGCAGTACTTC.

This chain links TRBV2 with TRBJ2-2; 9 nucleotides agree with TRBD1. Losses at the gene ends were 5 bases for V and 5 bases for J; bases not matched to a gene: 6. The CDR3 is 15 amino acids. Germline-derived CDR1 and CDR2 are SNHLY and FYNNEI. The CDR3 sequence: CASSNRGQWTGELFF. The CDR3 nucleotides are TGTGCCAGCAGTAACAGGGGGCAGTGGACCGGGGAGCTGTTTTTT.

The chain carries TRBV7-2 and TRBJ2-5, with 7 bases aligning to TRBD2. J lost 3 bases, V lost 4 bases, and 11 bases had no gene match. This CDR3 has 16 amino acids. CDR1 is SGHTA, CDR2 FQGNSA, per germline. The CDR3: CASSSLGGLAEETQYF. DNA for the CDR3: TGTGCCAGCAGCTCCCTCGGCGGGCTAGCGGAAGAGACCCAGTACTTC.

This chain connects TRBV28 to TRBJ1-1; D is unclear. The germline V and J ends were trimmed by 6 bases and 2 bases, with 19 bases remaining between them. The CDR3 is 16 residues long. CDR1 is MDHEN and CDR2 is SYDVKM in the germline V gene. This CDR3 is CASRILDGNLNTEAFF. The DNA for the CDR3 is TGTGCCAGCAGGATTTTGGATGGGAATCTTAACACTGAAGCTTTCTTT.

The chain carries TRBV28 and TRBJ1-3, with a possible D match to TRBD1 (5 bases). The ends were cut back, 4 bases at V and 0 bases at J, with 13 bases in the middle. The CDR3 is 16 residues long. Germline V gene sequence: CDR1 MDHEN, CDR2 SYDVKM. DNA for the CDR3: TGTGCCAGCAGTTCCCCGGGGGGGGACTCTGGAAACACCATATATTTT. It codes for CASSSPGGDSGNTIYF.